This T cell receptor beta chain was identified in a study of early T cells in non-severe SARS-CoV-2 infection. The overall study: Unpaired chains resulted from sequencing bulk RNA of unsorted whole blood. Findings of the study overall: VDJdb matching skewed toward anti-spike CD8 responses, missing private and CD4 specificities.

Trimming removed 4 bases from V and 2 bases from J, with 11 bases in between. CDR3 length: 14 amino acids. In germline, CDR1 is SGHVS, CDR2 FQNEAQ. This clonotype turned up a few times. What it recognizes is unknown. Unique molecular identifier tags were affixed to discrete cDNA molecules. TCRdb itself ran the 5' RACE reads through MiXCR, one entry per CDR3 protein. The sample lists 45,000 to 70,000 distinct CDR3 sequences; roughly 10% were seen once. The sequenced sample was whole blood. The chain couples TRBV7-8 to TRBJ1-2; D uncertain. The receptor's source is an adult who was a healthcare worker with PCR-confirmed SARS-CoV-2 infection or an uninfected control (not recorded which). CDR3 loop: CASSSRTDNYGYTF. As DNA, the CDR3 is TGTGCCAGCAGCTCGCGGACGGACAACTATGGCTACACCTTC.